Each of the 8 T cell receptor beta chains below was sequenced from the same sample in a study of identical twins listed by TCRdb under 2016. The library relied on 5' RACE. Data came from an Illumina HiSeq 2000. Starting from the raw public reads, TCRdb applied fastp trimming at Q25, assembled clones with MiXCR and retained in-frame beta chains. CDR3 protein duplicates are merged, each entry listing the most common genes and DNA. This sample comprises 350,000 or so distinct CDR3 sequences, roughly 9% of them detected only once. The top ten clonotypes cover roughly 8.9% of the sample. Sequenced: naive T cells sorted from blood. The cell subset or site label here, explained by the study, means: cells isolated with a human naive T-cell isolation kit. The receptors come from a woman between 50 and 59 years old in good health.

This chain joins TRBV27 and TRBJ2-6; D is unclear. CDR1 and CDR2 (germline): MNHEY, SMNVEV (reference sequence). The germline V and J ends were trimmed by 6 bases and 2 bases, with 14 bases remaining between them. The CDR3 sequence is 16 residues long. The CDR3 sequence is CASSPYEHTGANVLTF. DNA of the CDR3: TGTGCCAGCAGCCCCTACGAGCACACTGGGGCCAACGTCCTGACTTTC.

This clonotype was seen repeatedly, ten times or more. The chain links TRBV5-1 to TRBJ2-2; D is unresolved. Germline-derived CDR1 and CDR2 are SGHRS and YFSETQ. This CDR3 is 15 amino acids long. With 4 bases removed from V and 1 base from J, the gap between germline ends came to 11 bases. CDR3 residues: CASSRTDLNTGELFF. DNA for the CDR3: TGCGCCAGCAGCCGGACGGATCTGAACACCGGGGAGCTGTTTTTT.

This clonotype came up a few times. The rearrangement links TRBV3-1 to TRBJ2-1; TRBD2 aligns across 11 bases. Unmatched junction bases numbered 9, after V lost 1 base and J lost 7 bases. The length of the CDR3 is 17 residues. The germline V gene encodes CDR1 LGHDT and CDR2 YNNKEL (reference sequence). The CDR3 region has the DNA TGTGCCAGCAGCCAAGGTGCTCTAGCGGGAGGAGATAATGAGCAGTTCTTC. Its protein is CASSQGALAGGDNEQFF.

This clonotype came up many times. The chain links TRBV28 to TRBJ1-5; D gene uncertain. The CDR3 is made up of 14 amino acids. V was clipped by 2 bases and J by 0 bases, with 5 bases between them. CDR1 MDHEN and CDR2 SYDVKM come from the germline V gene. The CDR3 is CASSLGISNQPQHF. CDR3 DNA sequence: TGTGCCAGCAGTTTAGGGATTAGCAATCAGCCCCAGCATTTT. The whole variable domain, filled in from reference TRBV28 and TRBJ1-5, reads DVKVTQSSRYLVKRTGEKVFLECVQDMDHENMFWYRQDPGLGLRLIYFSYDVKMKEKGDIPEGYSVSREKKERFSLILESASTNQTSMYLCASSLGISNQPQHFGDGTRLSIL.

This clonotype was seen repeatedly, ten times or more. J is TRBJ2-4 and V is TRBV15; D gene ambiguous. There are 14 residues in the CDR3. In germline, CDR1 is LNHNV, CDR2 YYDKDF (reference sequence). Trimming shortened V by 3 bases and J by 3 bases, and 9 bases separated the two germline ends. CDR3 DNA sequence: TGTGCCACCAGCAGTGCGGACCTCAAAAACATTCAGTACTTC. Translating it yields CATSSADLKNIQYF. The variable domain in full, with the rest retrieved from reference TRBV15 and TRBJ2-4, is DAMVIQNPRYQVTQFGKPVTLSCSQTLNHNVMYWYQQKSSQAPKLLFHYYDKDFNNEADTPDNFQSRRPNTSFCFLDIRSPGLGDTAMYLCATSSADLKNIQYFGAGTRLSVL.

This clonotype was found a few times. The V gene is TRBV6-5, the J gene TRBJ2-7, with 9 bases aligning to TRBD1. The V segment lost 9 bases and the J segment 4 bases; nucleotides outside the gene matches: 10. Germline assignment: CDR1 MNHEY and CDR2 SVGAGI. This CDR3 contains 14 residues. CDR3 amino acids: CASRSNRGLYEQYF. DNA of the CDR3: TGTGCCAGTCGGAGCAACAGGGGGCTGTACGAGCAGTACTTC.

A few counts support this clonotype. The J gene is TRBJ2-3, the V gene TRBV24-1; D not certain. The V end was cut by 5 bases, the J end by 1 base, with 12 bases between. CDR3 length: 15 amino acids. CDR1 KGHDR and CDR2 SFDVKD come from the germline V gene. CDR3 residues: CATSAQKWGTDTQYF. The CDR3 DNA sequence: TGTGCCACCAGTGCGCAGAAGTGGGGCACAGATACGCAGTATTTT.

This clonotype was detected many times. The chain joins TRBV7-9 to TRBJ2-7; 11 nucleotides line up with TRBD2. Germline CDR1 and CDR2: SEHNR and FQNEAQ (reference sequence). V shed 4 bases, J shed 7 bases, and the junction held 0 bases outside the gene matches. The CDR3 is 12 residues long. Here the CDR3 DNA reads TGTGCCAGCAGCTCTAGCGGGGGGGAGCAGTACGTC. Protein: CASSSSGGEQYV.